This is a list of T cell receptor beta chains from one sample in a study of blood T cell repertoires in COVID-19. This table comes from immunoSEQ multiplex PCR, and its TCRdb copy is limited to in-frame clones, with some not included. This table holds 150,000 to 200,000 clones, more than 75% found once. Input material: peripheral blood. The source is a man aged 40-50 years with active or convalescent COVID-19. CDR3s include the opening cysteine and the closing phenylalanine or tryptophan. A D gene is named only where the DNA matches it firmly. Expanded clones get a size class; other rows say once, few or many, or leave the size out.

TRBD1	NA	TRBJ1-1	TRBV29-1	CSVTTDRGTAKAFF	TGCAGCGTCACAACGGACAGGGGTACCGCCAAAGCTTTCTTT
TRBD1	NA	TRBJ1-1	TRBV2	CASSVSTGGAGSTEAFF	TGTGCCAGCAGTGTCTCGACAGGGGGCGCGGGTAGCACTGAAGCTTTCTTT
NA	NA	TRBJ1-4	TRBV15	CATRPGSNEKLFF	TGTGCCACCAGGCCCGGGTCTAATGAAAAACTGTTTTTT
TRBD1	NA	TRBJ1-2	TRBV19	CASSMDRVGYTF	TGTGCCAGTAGTATGGACAGGGTTGGCTACACCTTC
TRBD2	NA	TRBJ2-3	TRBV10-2	CASRAGGRTTTDTQYF	TGCGCCAGCAGGGCGGGGGGTCGAACAACCACAGATACGCAGTATTTT
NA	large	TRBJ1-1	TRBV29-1	CSVRVNTEAFF	TGCAGCGTGAGAGTAAACACTGAAGCTTTCTTT
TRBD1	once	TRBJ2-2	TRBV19	CASRSRGQGTGELFF	TGTGCCAGTAGGTCCCGGGGACAGGGGACCGGGGAGCTGTTTTTT
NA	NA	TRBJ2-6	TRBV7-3	CASSLTNIAGAEGANVLTF	TGTGCCAGCAGCTTAACCAATATTGCAGGGGCGGAAGGGGCCAACGTCCTGACTTTC
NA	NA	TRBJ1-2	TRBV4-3	CASSHTSQGYGYTF	TGCGCCAGCAGCCATACATCGCAGGGATATGGCTACACCTTC
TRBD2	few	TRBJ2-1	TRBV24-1	CATSAGGHRGRDEQFF	TGTGCCACTTCAGCGGGGGGCCATCGGGGTCGCGATGAGCAGTTCTTC
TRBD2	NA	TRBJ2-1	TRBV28	CALRGVRGNEQFF	TGTGCCCTGCGGGGGGTTAGAGGCAATGAGCAGTTCTTC
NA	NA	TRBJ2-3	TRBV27	CASSLGRSWYTDTQYF	TGTGCCAGCAGTTTAGGGAGGAGCTGGTACACAGATACGCAGTATTTT
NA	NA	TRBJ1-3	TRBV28	CASSFRRGADLSGNTIYF	TGTGCCAGCAGTTTTAGAAGGGGCGCAGACCTCTCTGGAAACACCATATATTTT
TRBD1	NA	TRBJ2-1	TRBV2	CASSRLGQGYNEQFF	TGTGCCAGCAGTAGGTTGGGACAGGGTTACAATGAGCAGTTCTTC
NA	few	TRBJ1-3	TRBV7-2	CASSWGGRGAVGNTIYF	TGTGCCAGCAGCTGGGGAGGGAGGGGGGCTGTCGGAAACACCATATATTTT
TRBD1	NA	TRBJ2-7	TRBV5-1	CASSSYPLGQSYEQYF	TGCGCCAGCAGCTCCTATCCCCTGGGACAGTCGTACGAGCAGTACTTC
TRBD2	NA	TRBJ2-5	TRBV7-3	CASSPGTSGASETQYF	TGTGCCAGCAGCCCCGGGACTAGCGGGGCATCAGAGACCCAGTACTTC
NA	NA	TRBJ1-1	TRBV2	CASRPGLMNTEAFF	TGTGCCAGCCGCCCGGGACTGATGAACACTGAAGCTTTCTTT
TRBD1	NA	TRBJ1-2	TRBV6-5	CASRTNSEGAYGYTF	TGTGCCAGCAGGACTAATTCGGAGGGGGCCTATGGCTACACCTTC
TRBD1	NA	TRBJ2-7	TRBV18	CASSPPGGQAYEQYF	TGTGCCAGCTCACCACCAGGGGGACAGGCCTACGAGCAGTACTTC
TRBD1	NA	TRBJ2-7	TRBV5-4	CASSLQGPGSYEQYF	TGTGCCAGCAGCTTACAGGGGCCTGGCTCCTACGAGCAGTACTTC
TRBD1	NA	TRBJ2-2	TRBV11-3	CASSLVMAGGTGELFF	TGTGCCAGCAGCTTAGTTATGGCAGGGGGAACCGGGGAGCTGTTTTTT
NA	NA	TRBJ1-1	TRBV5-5	CASSWTPMGGEAFF	TGTGCCAGCAGCTGGACCCCCATGGGGGGTGAAGCTTTCTTT
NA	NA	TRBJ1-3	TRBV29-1	CSVEDVGGAGGNTIYF	TGCAGCGTTGAAGACGTGGGGGGGGCTGGAGGAAACACCATATATTTT
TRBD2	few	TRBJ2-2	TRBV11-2	CASSSGLEDGELFF	TGTGCCAGCAGCTCGGGACTAGAGGACGGGGAGCTGTTTTTT
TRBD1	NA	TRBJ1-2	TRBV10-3	CAISDPLSGDRGRGFSGANYGYTF	TGTGCCATCAGTGATCCTCTGAGTGGAGACAGGGGGCGAGGATTCTCCGGAGCTAACTATGGCTACACCTTC
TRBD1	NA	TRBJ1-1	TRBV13	CASSYGQGNTEAFF	TGTGCCAGCAGCTACGGACAGGGAAACACTGAAGCTTTCTTT
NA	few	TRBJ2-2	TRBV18	CASSPSSLTGANTGELFF	TGTGCCAGCTCACCATCAAGTTTAACGGGGGCGAACACCGGGGAGCTGTTTTTT
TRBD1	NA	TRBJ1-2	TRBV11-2	CASSLGTGGAYGYTF	TGTGCCAGCAGCCTCGGGACAGGGGGCGCCTATGGCTACACCTTC
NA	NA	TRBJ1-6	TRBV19	CASSIGHVYNSPLHF	TGTGCCAGTAGTATAGGGCACGTCTATAATTCACCCCTCCACTTT
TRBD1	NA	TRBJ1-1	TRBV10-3	CAISQTGAEAFF	TGTGCCATCAGCCAGACAGGGGCTGAAGCTTTCTTT
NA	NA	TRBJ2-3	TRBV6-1	CASSETGLTDTQYF	TGTGCCAGCAGTGAAACAGGGCTCACAGATACGCAGTATTTT
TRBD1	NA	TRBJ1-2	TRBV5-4	CASSGGTGEVTNYGYTF	TGTGCCAGCAGCGGTGGGACAGGGGAAGTTACTAACTATGGCTACACCTTC
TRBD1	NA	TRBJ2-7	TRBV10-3	CAIRGTGGEQYF	TGTGCCATCAGGGGGACAGGCGGCGAGCAGTACTTC
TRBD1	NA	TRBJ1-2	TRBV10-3	CAISSPWGDSNYGYTF	TGTGCCATCAGTTCTCCTTGGGGGGACAGTAACTATGGCTACACCTTC
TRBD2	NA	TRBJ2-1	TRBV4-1	CASSQGAQRGGTNEQFF	TGCGCCAGCAGCCAAGGGGCCCAGCGGGGGGGTACCAATGAGCAGTTCTTC
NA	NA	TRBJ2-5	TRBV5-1	CASSLGTAETQYF	TGCGCCAGCAGCTTGGGGACAGCAGAGACCCAGTACTTC
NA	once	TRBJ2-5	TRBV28	CASSPFLWGEQETQYF	TGTGCCAGCAGCCCCTTCTTGTGGGGAGAACAAGAGACCCAGTACTTC
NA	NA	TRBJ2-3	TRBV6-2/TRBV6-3	CASSYSTRDNTDTQYF	TGTGCCAGCAGTTACTCGACCCGGGACAACACAGATACGCAGTATTTT
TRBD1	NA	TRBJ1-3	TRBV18	CASSPPTGQGARNTIYF	TGTGCCAGCTCACCACCGACGGGACAGGGGGCGCGGAACACCATATATTTT
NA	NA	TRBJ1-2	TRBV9	CASSVVGGPLGYTF	TGTGCCAGCAGCGTAGTCGGGGGGCCCCTGGGCTACACCTTC